The next 3 T cell receptor beta chains were all read from a single sample in a study of T cells in Graves' hyperthyroidism and ophthalmopathy (dated by TCRdb to about 2019). The library came from multiplex PCR. TCRdb names Illumina HiSeq 2000 as the instrument used. Amplification of TCR beta CDR3 regions was carried out from RNA transcripts. The first round of RT-PCR for the TCR CDR3 was performed with the HTBI primer set and the Qiagen OneStep RT-PCR kit. In TCRdb, the public reads were trimmed at Q25 with fastp and aligned with MiXCR, with productive beta chains retained. Merged by CDR3 protein, the rows form single entries marked with the most common genes and DNA. Here the sample has hundreds of thousands of distinct CDR3 sequences; approximately 15% occur a single time. Around 19% of the sample is in the top ten clones. Sequencing input: blood. These receptors were collected from a woman in her late teens or twenties with Graves' hyperthyroidism.

The chain is built from TRBV4-3 and TRBJ2-3; D not resolved. Trimming shortened V by 4 bases and J by 1 base, and 9 bases separated the two germline ends. The CDR3 sequence is 14 residues long. The germline CDR1 and CDR2 sequences are LGHNA and YSLEER. As DNA, the CDR3 is TGCGCCAGCAGCCCATACTGGGGCACAGATACGCAGTATTTT. It encodes CASSPYWGTDTQYF.

This clonotype was detected only a few times. The gene calls are TRBV12-3 or TRBV12-4 and TRBJ1-1; tentatively, D is TRBD1 (5 bases). V was clipped by 3 bases and J by 6 bases, with 11 bases between them. This CDR3 is 13 amino acids long. The DNA of the CDR3 is TGTGCCAGCAGTTTTGAGACAGCCCCTGAAGCTTTCTTT. Protein: CASSFETAPEAFF.

The CDR3 nucleotides read TGTGCCAGTAGTATTCTGATGAACACTGAAGCTTTCTTT. Amino acid sequence: CASSILMNTEAFF. The chain couples TRBV19 to TRBJ1-1; D is unclear. The CDR3 runs to 13 residues. Germline assignment: CDR1 LNHDA and CDR2 SQIVND (reference sequence). V lost 3 bases, J lost 0 bases, and 5 bases lay in between.